This TCR beta chain was documented in a study of blood T cells in healthy people across ages. Turning to the study itself: The capture of about one barcoded beta molecule per two T cells was achieved by template switching.

A second PCR, run for about 6 to 12 cycles, used a sample-barcoded 5' primer plus a J-beta primer mix. The authors tagged each cDNA molecule using a template-switch adaptor with 12 random nucleotides. Each CDR3 protein gets one entry after TCRdb re-called the 5' RACE reads with MiXCR. The table records about 1.8 million distinct CDR3 sequences, roughly 52% of them present only once. About this clonotype: The antigen remains undetermined.

Germline V gene lookup returns CDR1 MNHEY and CDR2 SMNVEV (reference sequence). The CDR3 is 16 amino acids. The V and J ends lost 0 bases and 3 bases, in that order; junction bases with no gene match: 5. Each sample used at least 6 million PBMCs. General study points: Older age coincided with a roughly linear decline in TCR beta diversity per million T cells.

V usage is TRBV27 and J usage is TRBJ2-7, with TRBD2 matching over 10 bases. The sequencing sample was made of blood. This receptor was identified in a woman in her thirties or forties in good health. CDR3 sequence: CASSLSIPSGGYEQYF. In DNA, the CDR3 is TGTGCCAGCAGTTTATCGATCCCTAGCGGGGGCTACGAGCAGTACTTC.